This T cell receptor (beta chain) was identified in a study of T cell responses to AZD1222 COVID-19 vaccine. V was pared by 5 bases and J by 4 bases, with 18 bases between. CDR1 SGHAT and CDR2 FQNNGV come from the germline V gene. The CDR3 is 17 residues long. Only in-frame clones appear in the TCRdb table, and some are missing; sequencing was by immunoSEQ multiplex PCR. The profile shows roughly 160,000 clones, 90% of them singletons. This chain links TRBV11-2 with TRBJ1-6; unclear D gene. The TCR sequence derives from an adult in good health. The sample here was peripheral blood, taken on day 0 of AZD1222 vaccination. As DNA, the CDR3 is TGTGCCAGCAGCCCCGTCGAGGGTCTAACGTATAATTCACCCCTCCACTTT. Amino acid sequence: CASSPVEGLTYNSPLHF. Supplemented by reference TRBV11-2 and TRBJ1-6, the full variable domain reads EAGVAQSPRYKIIEKRQSVAFWCNPISGHATLYWYQQILGQGPKLLIQFQNNGVVDDSQLPKDRFSAERLKGVDSTLKIQPAKLEDSAVYLCASSPVEGLTYNSPLHFGNGTRLTVT.